The sample holds many counts of the clone carrying this T cell receptor beta chain. TCRdb processed the reads anew with MiXCR; each CDR3 protein has one entry. The sample yields about 600,000 distinct CDR3 sequences, approximately 24% seen once. These data belong to a study of T cell repertoires in cytomegalovirus infection. V lost 3 bases and J 5 bases, leaving 11 bases between the germline ends. Germline V gene data show CDR1 as SGHTA and CDR2 as FQGNSA. This CDR3 region has 14 residues. The chain employs TRBV7-2 and TRBJ1-5; D ambiguous. This TCR was sampled from a human donor in good health (CMV status not recorded). Some clones in this sample may be carry-over from other donors' samples. Sequenced material: CD8+ T cells from PBMCs. The CDR3 loop reads CASSLIDKYQPQHF. The CDR3 region has the DNA TGTGCCAGCAGCTTGATCGACAAGTATCAGCCCCAGCATTTT.